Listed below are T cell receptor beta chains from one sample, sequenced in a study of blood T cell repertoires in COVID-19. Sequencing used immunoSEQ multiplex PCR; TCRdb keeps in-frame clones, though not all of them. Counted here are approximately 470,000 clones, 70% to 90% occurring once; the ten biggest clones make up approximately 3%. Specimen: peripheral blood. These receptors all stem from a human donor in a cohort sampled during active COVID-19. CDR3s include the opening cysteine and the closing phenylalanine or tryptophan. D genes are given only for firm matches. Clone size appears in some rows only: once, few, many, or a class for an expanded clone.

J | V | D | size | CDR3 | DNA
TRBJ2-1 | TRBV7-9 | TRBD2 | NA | CASSPTYSGPYNEQFF | TGTGCCAGCAGCCCGACTTATAGCGGGCCCTACAATGAGCAGTTCTTC
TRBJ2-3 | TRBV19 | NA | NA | CASSIKPPDTQYF | TGTGCCAGTAGTATTAAGCCCCCAGATACGCAGTATTTT
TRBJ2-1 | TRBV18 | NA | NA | CASSPRRASGNEQFF | TGTGCCAGCTCACCAAGGAGGGCCTCTGGCAATGAGCAGTTCTTC
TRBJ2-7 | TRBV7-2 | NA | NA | CASSVQGYEQYF | TGTGCCAGCAGCGTACAGGGTTACGAGCAGTACTTC
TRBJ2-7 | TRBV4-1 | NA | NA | CASSSNNRDYEQYF | TGCGCCAGCAGCTCGAATAACAGGGACTACGAGCAGTACTTC
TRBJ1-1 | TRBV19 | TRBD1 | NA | CASSIGGQRNTEAFF | TGTGCCAGTAGTATAGGGGGACAGAGAAACACTGAAGCTTTCTTT
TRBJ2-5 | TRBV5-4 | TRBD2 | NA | CASSPTSGRAGETQYF | TGTGCCAGCAGCCCGACTAGCGGGAGGGCCGGGGAGACCCAGTACTTC
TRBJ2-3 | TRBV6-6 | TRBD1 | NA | CASSPGTGATSSTDTQYF | TGTGCCAGCAGTCCCGGGACAGGGGCGACTTCTAGCACAGATACGCAGTATTTT
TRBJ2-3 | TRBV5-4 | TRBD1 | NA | CASSLGQGADTQYF | TGTGCCAGCAGCTTGGGACAGGGTGCAGATACGCAGTATTTT
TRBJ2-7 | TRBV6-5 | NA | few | CASSYPPKEQYF | TGTGCCAGCAGTTACCCCCCTAAAGAGCAGTACTTC
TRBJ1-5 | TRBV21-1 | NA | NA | CASSSRSWTVKYCNQPQHF | TGTGCCAGCAGCAGCCGGTCCTGGACAGTTAAGTACTGCAATCAGCCCCAGCATTTT
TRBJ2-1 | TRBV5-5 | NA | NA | CASKGRDTPNEQFF | TGTGCCAGCAAAGGCAGGGATACTCCTAATGAGCAGTTCTTC
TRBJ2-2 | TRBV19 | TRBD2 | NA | CANIAGGNSGRGREENTGELFF | TGTGCCAATATTGCCGGGGGGAATAGCGGGAGAGGGCGCGAGGAGAACACCGGGGAGCTGTTTTTT
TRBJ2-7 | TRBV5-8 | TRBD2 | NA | CASSLVSGRAHEQYF | TGTGCCAGCAGCTTGGTTAGCGGGAGGGCCCACGAGCAGTACTTC
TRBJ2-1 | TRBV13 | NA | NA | CASSSMTGVPYNEQFF | TGTGCCAGCAGCTCCATGACAGGAGTTCCCTACAATGAGCAGTTCTTC
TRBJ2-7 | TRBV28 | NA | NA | CASSTGTPSYEQYF | TGTGCCAGCAGTACCGGGACACCCTCCTACGAGCAGTACTTC
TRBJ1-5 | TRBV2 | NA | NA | CASSEGQSNQPQHF | TGTGCCAGCAGTGAAGGGCAGAGCAATCAGCCCCAGCATTTT
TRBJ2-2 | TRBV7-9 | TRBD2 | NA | CASSFLAGGIGELFF | TGTGCCAGCAGCTTCCTAGCGGGAGGTATCGGGGAGCTGTTTTTT
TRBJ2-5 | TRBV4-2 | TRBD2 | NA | CASSQDEGRREGQETQYF | TGTGCCAGCAGCCAAGATGAGGGGAGGCGGGAGGGCCAAGAGACCCAGTACTTC
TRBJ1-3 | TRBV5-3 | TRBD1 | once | CARSGQAKTGNTIYF | TGTGCCAGAAGCGGACAGGCGAAGACTGGAAACACCATATATTTT
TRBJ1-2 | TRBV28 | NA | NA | CASRSGNYGYTF | TGTGCCAGCAGGAGTGGTAACTATGGCTACACCTTC
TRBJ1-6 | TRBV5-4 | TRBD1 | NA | CASSPGTGEKGSPLHF | TGTGCCAGCAGCCCCGGGACAGGGGAAAAAGGATCACCCCTCCACTTT
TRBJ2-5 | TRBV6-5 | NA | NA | CASRKGETQYF | TGTGCCAGCAGAAAGGGGGAGACCCAGTACTTC
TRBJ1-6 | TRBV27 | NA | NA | CASRLFRDQPSPLHF | TGTGCCAGCAGGCTTTTCCGGGATCAACCTTCACCCCTCCACTTT
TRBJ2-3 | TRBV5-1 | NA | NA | CASSSLGSSTDTQYF | TGCGCCAGCAGCTCCCTCGGTAGCAGCACAGATACGCAGTATTTT
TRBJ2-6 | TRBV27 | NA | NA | CASRAGHSSGANVLTF | TGTGCCAGCAGAGCGGGACACTCCTCTGGGGCCAACGTCCTGACTTTC
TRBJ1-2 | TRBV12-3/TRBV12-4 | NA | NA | CALKGGDYGYTF | TGTGCCTTGAAGGGAGGGGACTATGGCTACACCTTC
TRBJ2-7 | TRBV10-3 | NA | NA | CAIKSWEESYEQYF | TGTGCCATCAAAAGCTGGGAGGAGTCCTACGAGCAGTACTTC
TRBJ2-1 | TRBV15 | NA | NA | CATSGAGSGRSEQFF | TGTGCCACCAGCGGGGCCGGATCAGGACGGAGTGAGCAGTTCTTC
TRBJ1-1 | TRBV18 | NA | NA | CASSLGLAEAFF | TGTGCCAGCTCTCTCGGACTCGCTGAAGCTTTCTTT
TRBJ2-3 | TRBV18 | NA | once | CASSPERADTQYF | TGTGCCAGCTCACCGGAGAGGGCAGATACGCAGTATTTT
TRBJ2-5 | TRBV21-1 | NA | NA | CASSKAWDSRETQYF | TGTGCCAGCAGCAAAGCCTGGGACTCTAGGGAGACCCAGTACTTC
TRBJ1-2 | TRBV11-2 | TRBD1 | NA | CASTRQGAAYGYTF | TGTGCCAGCACTCGACAGGGGGCGGCCTATGGCTACACCTTC
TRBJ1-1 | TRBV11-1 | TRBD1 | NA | CASSMDRFHTEAFF | TGTGCCAGCAGTATGGACAGGTTCCACACTGAAGCTTTCTTT
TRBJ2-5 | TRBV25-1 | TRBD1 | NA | CASNPFGQGRGGETQYF | TGTGCCAGCAATCCCTTTGGACAGGGGAGAGGGGGAGAGACCCAGTACTTC
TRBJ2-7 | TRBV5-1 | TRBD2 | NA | CASRPVGGSPHEQYF | TGCGCCAGTCGTCCCGTGGGCGGGAGTCCCCACGAGCAGTACTTC
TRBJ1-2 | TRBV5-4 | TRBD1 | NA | CASSSKTGDDYGYTF | TGTGCCAGCAGCTCCAAAACAGGGGACGACTATGGCTACACCTTC
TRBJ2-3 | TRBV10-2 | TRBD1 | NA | CASSEGTGDTDTQYF | TGCGCCAGCAGTGAAGGGACAGGGGATACAGATACGCAGTATTTT
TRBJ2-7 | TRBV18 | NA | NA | CASSPMASSDYEQYF | TGTGCCAGCTCACCAATGGCTAGCTCAGACTACGAGCAGTACTTC
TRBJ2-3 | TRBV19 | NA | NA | CASSIGQVGTDTQYF | TGTGCCAGTAGTATAGGCCAGGTGGGCACAGATACGCAGTATTTT
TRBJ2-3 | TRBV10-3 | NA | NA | CAIYSPASTDTQYF | TGTGCCATCTACTCACCCGCTAGCACAGATACGCAGTATTTT
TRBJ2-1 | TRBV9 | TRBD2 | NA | CASSAGDGTRSFF | TGTGCCAGCAGCGCGGGGGATGGGACTAGGTCGTTCTTC
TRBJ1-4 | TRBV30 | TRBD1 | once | CAWSADRGGKLFF | TGTGCCTGGAGTGCCGACAGGGGAGGAAAACTGTTTTTT
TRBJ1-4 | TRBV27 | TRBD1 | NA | CASRTLGTGDEKLFF | TGTGCCAGCAGAACCCTCGGGACAGGGGATGAAAAACTGTTTTTT
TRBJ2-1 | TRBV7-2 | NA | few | CASSPQVNEQFF | TGTGCCAGCAGCCCTCAGGTAAATGAGCAGTTCTTC
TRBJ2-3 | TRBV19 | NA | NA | CASSQQDSPTDTQYF | TGTGCCAGTAGTCAGCAGGATTCCCCCACAGATACGCAGTATTTT
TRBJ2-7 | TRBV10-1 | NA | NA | CASSDYSPGHRIKAWGQYF | TGCGCCAGCAGTGATTATTCCCCAGGACACCGAATCAAGGCTTGGGGGCAGTACTTC
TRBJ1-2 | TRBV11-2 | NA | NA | CASGRDINYGYTF | TGTGCCAGCGGCCGGGACATTAACTATGGCTACACCTTC
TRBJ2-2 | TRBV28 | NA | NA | CASSSPGLRKAGELFF | TGTGCCAGCAGTTCACCGGGACTGAGGAAAGCCGGGGAGCTGTTTTTT
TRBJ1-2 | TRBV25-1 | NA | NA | CASSEDYRGRFFGYTF | TGTGCCAGCAGTGAGGACTACCGGGGAAGGTTCTTTGGCTACACCTTC
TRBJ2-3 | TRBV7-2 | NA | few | CASSLPGVGDTQYF | TGTGCCAGCAGCTTACCAGGGGTTGGAGATACGCAGTATTTT
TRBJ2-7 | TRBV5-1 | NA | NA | CASSASRDNSYEQYF | TGCGCCAGCAGCGCCAGCAGGGATAACTCCTACGAGCAGTACTTC
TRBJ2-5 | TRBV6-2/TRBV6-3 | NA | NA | CASSPDEGRETQYF | TGTGCCAGCAGCCCCGATGAGGGCAGGGAGACCCAGTACTTC